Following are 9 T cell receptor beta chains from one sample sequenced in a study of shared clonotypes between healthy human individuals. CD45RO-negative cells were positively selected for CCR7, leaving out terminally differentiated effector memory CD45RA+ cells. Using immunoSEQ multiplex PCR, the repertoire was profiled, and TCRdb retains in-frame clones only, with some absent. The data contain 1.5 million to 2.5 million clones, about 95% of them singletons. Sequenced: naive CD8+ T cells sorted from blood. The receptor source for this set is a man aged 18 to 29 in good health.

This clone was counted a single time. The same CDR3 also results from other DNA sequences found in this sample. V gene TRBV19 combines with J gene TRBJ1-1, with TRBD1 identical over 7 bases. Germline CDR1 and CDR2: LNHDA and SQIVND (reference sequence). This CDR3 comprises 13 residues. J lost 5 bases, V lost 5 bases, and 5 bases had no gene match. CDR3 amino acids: CASSLGQVTEAFF. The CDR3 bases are TGTGCCAGTAGTCTAGGACAGGTTACTGAAGCTTTCTTT.

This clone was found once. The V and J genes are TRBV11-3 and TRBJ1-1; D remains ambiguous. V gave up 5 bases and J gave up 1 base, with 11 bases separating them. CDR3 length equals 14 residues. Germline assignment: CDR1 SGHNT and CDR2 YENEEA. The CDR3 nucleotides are TGTGCCAGCAGCGGACGACAACAGAACACTGAAGCTTTCTTT. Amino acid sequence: CASSGRQQNTEAFF. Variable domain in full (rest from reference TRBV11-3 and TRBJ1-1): EAGVVQSPRYKIIEKKQPVAFWCNPISGHNTLYWYLQNLGQGPELLIRYENEEAVDDSQLPKDRFSAERLKGVDSTLKIQPAELGDSAVYLCASSGRQQNTEAFFGQGTRLTVV.

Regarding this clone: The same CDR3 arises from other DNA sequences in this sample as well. The CDR3 DNA follows: TGTGCCAGCAGTGAAGGCCCGGGGGACTATGGCTACACCTTC. It is translated as CASSEGPGDYGYTF. The V and J genes are TRBV6-1 and TRBJ1-2; perhaps TRBD1 as D (5 bases). The CDR3 runs 14 residues. Trimming removed 1 base from V and 3 bases from J, with 9 bases in between. Germline V CDR1 and CDR2: MNHNS, SASEGT.

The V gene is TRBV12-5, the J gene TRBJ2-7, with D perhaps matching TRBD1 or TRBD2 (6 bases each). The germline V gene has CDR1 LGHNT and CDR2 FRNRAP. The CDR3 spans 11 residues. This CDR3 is CAVPGGLEQYF. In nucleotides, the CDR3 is TGTGCCGTTCCTGGGGGGCTCGAGCAGTACTTC. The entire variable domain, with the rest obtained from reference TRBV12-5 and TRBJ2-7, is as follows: DARVTQTPRHKVTEMGQEVTMRCQPILGHNTVFWYRQTMMQGLELLAYFRNRAPLDDSGMPKDRFSAEMPDATLATLKIQPSEPRDSAVYFCAVPGGLEQYFGPGTRLTVT.

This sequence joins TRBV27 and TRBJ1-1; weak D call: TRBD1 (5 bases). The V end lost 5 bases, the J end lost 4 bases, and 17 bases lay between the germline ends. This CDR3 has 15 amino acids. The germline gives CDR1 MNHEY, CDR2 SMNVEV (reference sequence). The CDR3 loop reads CASSEVGGGGTEAFF. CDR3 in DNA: TGTGCCAGCAGTGAAGTGGGGGGTGGCGGCACTGAAGCTTTCTTT.

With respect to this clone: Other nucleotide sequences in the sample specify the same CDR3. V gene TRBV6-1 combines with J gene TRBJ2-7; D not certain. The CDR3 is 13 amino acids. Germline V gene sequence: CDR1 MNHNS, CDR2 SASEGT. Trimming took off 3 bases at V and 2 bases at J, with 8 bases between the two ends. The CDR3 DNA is TGTGCCAGCAGTGAGGGCAGAGCCTACGAGCAGTACTTC. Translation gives CASSEGRAYEQYF.

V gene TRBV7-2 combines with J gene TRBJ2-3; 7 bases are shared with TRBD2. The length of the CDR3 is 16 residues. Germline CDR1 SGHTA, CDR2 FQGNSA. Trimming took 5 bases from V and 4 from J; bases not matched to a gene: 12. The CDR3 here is CASSPVGGSMSDTQYF. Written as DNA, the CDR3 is TGTGCCAGCAGCCCAGTGGGCGGGAGTATGTCAGATACGCAGTATTTT.

The CDR3 coding sequence is TGTGCCAGCAGTTCCACGACAGGAATGAACACCGGGGAGCTGTTTTTT. It yields the protein CASSSTTGMNTGELFF. This chain links TRBV27 with TRBJ2-2; possible D gene TRBD1, 6 bases. This CDR3 is built from 16 residues. With 4 bases removed from V and 1 base from J, the gap between germline ends came to 13 bases. From germline, CDR1 is MNHEY and CDR2 SMNVEV (reference sequence).

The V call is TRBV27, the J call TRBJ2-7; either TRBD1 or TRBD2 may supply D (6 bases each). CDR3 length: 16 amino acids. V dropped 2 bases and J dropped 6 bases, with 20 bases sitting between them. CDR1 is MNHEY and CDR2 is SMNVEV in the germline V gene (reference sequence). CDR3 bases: TGTGCCAGCAGTTTAGTAGGGGTGACGGGGGCCGCCGAGCAGTACTTC. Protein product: CASSLVGVTGAAEQYF.